Below are 3 T cell receptor beta chains sequenced from a single sample in a study of shared clonotypes between healthy human individuals. The method was immunoSEQ multiplex PCR; TCRdb's version includes in-frame clones alone and lacks a portion of them. The sample carries about 470,000 clones, 79% recorded once. The sample consisted of PBMCs. The receptors were sampled from a middle-aged woman in good health. Some clones in this sample may be carry-over from other donors' samples.

V is TRBV2 and J is TRBJ1-6; D is unclear. Trimming removed 6 bases from V and 5 bases from J, with 11 bases in between. This CDR3 has 14 residues. Looked up from germline, CDR1 is SNHLY and CDR2 is FYNNEI. The CDR3 nucleotides read TGTGCCAGCAGACCGGGCCTCGATAATTCACCCCTCCACTTT. Translation gives CASRPGLDNSPLHF.

This clone occurred once. The chain uses TRBV15 and TRBJ2-7, with D possibly TRBD1 on 6 matching bases. Germline lookup yields CDR1 LNHNV and CDR2 YYDKDF (reference sequence). The CDR3 is 15 residues long. The V and J ends lost 1 base and 3 bases respectively, with 13 bases between them. This chain's CDR3 is CATSRGGQDNYEQYF. CDR3 DNA sequence: TGTGCCACCAGCAGAGGGGGGCAGGACAACTACGAGCAGTACTTC.

The chain recombines TRBV9 with TRBJ2-1, with D hard to call. Per germline, CDR1 SGDLS and CDR2 YYNGEE. The CDR3 sequence is 16 residues long. V gave up 0 bases and J gave up 0 bases, with 10 bases separating them. The CDR3 is CASSVVAPSSYNEQFF. The CDR3 DNA reads TGTGCCAGCAGCGTAGTTGCGCCCAGCTCCTACAATGAGCAGTTCTTC. The entire variable domain, with the rest obtained from reference TRBV9 and TRBJ2-1, is as follows: DSGVTQTPKHLITATGQRVTLRCSPRSGDLSVYWYQQSLDQGLQFLIQYYNGEERAKGNILERFSAQQFPDLHSELNLSSLELGDSALYFCASSVVAPSSYNEQFFGPGTRLTVL.